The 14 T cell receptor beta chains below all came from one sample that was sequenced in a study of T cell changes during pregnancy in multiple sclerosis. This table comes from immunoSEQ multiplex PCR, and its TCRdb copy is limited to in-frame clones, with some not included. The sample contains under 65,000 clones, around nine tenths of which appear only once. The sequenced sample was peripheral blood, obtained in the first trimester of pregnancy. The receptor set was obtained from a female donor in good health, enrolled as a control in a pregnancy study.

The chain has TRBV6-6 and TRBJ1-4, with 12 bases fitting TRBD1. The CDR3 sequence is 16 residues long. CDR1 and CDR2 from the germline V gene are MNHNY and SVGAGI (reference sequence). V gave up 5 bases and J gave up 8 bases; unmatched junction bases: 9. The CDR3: CASSPGTGGLKEKLFF. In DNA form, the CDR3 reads TGTGCCAGCAGTCCCGGGACAGGGGGCTTAAAAGAAAAACTGTTTTTT.

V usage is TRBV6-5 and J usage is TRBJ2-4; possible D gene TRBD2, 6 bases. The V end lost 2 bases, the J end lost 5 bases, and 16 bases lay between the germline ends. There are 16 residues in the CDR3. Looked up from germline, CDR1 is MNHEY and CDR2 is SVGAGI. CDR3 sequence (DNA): TGTGCCAGCAGTTACGGGTGGGAGGAGGGCCAAAACATTCAGTACTTC. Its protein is CASSYGWEEGQNIQYF.

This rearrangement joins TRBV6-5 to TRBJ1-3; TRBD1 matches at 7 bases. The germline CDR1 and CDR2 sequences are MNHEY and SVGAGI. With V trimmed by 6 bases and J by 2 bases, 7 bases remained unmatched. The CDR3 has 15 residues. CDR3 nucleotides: TGTGCCAGCAGGAAACAGGGGAACCCTGGAAACACCATATATTTT. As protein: CASRKQGNPGNTIYF.

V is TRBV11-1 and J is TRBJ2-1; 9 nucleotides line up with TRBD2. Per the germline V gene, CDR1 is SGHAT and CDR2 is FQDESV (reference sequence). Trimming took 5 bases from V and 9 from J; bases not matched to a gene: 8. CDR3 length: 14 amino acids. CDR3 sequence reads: CASSPYSGSREQFF. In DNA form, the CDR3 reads TGTGCCAGCAGCCCATATAGCGGGAGTCGTGAGCAGTTCTTC.

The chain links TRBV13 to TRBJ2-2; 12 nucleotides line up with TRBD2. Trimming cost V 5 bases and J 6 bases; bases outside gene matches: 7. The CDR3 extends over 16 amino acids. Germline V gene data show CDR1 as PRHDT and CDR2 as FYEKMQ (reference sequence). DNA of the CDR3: TGTGCCAGCAGCCTAGCGGGGGGGCCGTTCGCCGGGGAGCTGTTTTTT. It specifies CASSLAGGPFAGELFF.

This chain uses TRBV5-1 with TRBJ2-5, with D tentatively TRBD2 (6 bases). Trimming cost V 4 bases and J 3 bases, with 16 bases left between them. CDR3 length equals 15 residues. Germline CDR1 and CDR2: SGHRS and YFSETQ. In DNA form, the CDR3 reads TGCGCCAGCAGCCTGGCCGGGGGAAGGGAAGAGACCCAGTACTTC. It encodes CASSLAGGREETQYF.

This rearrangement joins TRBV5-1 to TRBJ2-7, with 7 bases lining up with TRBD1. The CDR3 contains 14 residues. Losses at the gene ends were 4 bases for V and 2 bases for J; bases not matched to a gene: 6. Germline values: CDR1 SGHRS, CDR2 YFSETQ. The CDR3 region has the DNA TGCGCCAGCAGCCGCGAGGGACAGACCTACGAGCAGTACTTC. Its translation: CASSREGQTYEQYF.

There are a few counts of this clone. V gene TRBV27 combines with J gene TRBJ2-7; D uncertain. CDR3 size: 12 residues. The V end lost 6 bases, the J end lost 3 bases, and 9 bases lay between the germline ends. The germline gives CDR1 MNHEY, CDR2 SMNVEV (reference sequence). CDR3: CASRNSFYEQYF. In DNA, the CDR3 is TGTGCCAGCAGGAACTCCTTCTACGAGCAGTACTTC.

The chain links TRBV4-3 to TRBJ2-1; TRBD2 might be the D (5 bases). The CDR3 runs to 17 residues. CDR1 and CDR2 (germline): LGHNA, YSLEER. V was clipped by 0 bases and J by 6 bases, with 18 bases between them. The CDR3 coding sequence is TGCGCCAGCAGCCAAGATTATGCGTGGGGAGTAGGCAATGAGCAGTTCTTC. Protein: CASSQDYAWGVGNEQFF.

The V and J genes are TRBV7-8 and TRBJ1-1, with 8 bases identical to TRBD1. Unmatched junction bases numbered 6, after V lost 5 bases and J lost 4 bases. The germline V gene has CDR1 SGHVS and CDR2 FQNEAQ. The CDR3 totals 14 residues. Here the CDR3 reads CASSPYRGTTEAFF. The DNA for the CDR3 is TGTGCCAGCAGCCCGTACAGGGGGACCACTGAAGCTTTCTTT.

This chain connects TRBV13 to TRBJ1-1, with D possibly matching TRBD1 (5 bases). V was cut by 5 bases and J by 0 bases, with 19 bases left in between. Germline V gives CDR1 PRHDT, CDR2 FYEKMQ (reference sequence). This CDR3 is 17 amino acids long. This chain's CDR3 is CASSAGQGISLNTEAFF. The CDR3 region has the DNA TGTGCCAGCAGCGCCGGGCAGGGCATTTCCTTGAACACTGAAGCTTTCTTT.

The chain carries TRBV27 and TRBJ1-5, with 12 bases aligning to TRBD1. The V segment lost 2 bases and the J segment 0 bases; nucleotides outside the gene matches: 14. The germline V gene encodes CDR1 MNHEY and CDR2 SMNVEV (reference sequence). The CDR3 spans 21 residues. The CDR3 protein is CASSLERPGQGAGYSNQPQHF. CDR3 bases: TGTGCCAGCAGTTTAGAACGACCGGGACAGGGGGCCGGATATAGCAATCAGCCCCAGCATTTT.

CDR3 residues: CASSPQGAENIQYF. The CDR3, as DNA: TGTGCCAGCAGCCCACAGGGGGCAGAGAACATTCAGTACTTC. The chain links TRBV7-8 to TRBJ2-4; 9 bases are shared with TRBD1. Germline V gene sequence: CDR1 SGHVS, CDR2 FQNEAQ. With 5 bases clipped from V and 7 bases from J, the junction kept 6 bases outside the gene matches. The CDR3 has 14 residues.

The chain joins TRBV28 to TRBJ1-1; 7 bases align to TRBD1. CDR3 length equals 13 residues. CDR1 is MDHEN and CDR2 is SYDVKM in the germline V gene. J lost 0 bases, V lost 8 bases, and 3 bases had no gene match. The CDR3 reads CASRTGLNTEAFF. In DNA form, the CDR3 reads TGTGCCAGCCGGACAGGACTGAACACTGAAGCTTTCTTT. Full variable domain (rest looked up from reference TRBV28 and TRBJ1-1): DVKVTQSSRYLVKRTGEKVFLECVQDMDHENMFWYRQDPGLGLRLIYFSYDVKMKEKGDIPEGYSVSREKKERFSLILESASTNQTSMYLCASRTGLNTEAFFGQGTRLTVV.